The clone carrying this T cell receptor beta chain was picked up many times. Its cognate antigen is unknown. Amplification targeted TCR beta CDR3 regions from RNA transcripts. The TCR CDR3 was amplified in a first-round RT-PCR using the HTBI primer set. A single record per CDR3 protein comes from TCRdb applying MiXCR to the multiplex PCR reads. Among hundreds of thousands of distinct CDR3 sequences listed, approximately 25% were seen once. The data originate from a study of T cells in Graves' hyperthyroidism and ophthalmopathy. Study details: Staff took peripheral blood when the initial diagnosis was made, before any treatment began. Study-level points and caveats: With a median lead of around 6.7 months before onset, the model predicted ophthalmopathy.

A NOSPECS grade of at least 4, a Clinical Activity Score of at least 3 and duration under 3 months were recorded in ophthalmopathy patients. Germline V gene sequence: CDR1 SGHTA, CDR2 FQGNSA. The CDR3 contains 13 residues. V was pared by 1 base and J by 9 bases, with 12 bases between. The TCR sequence derives from a woman in her thirties with Graves' ophthalmopathy. The specimen was blood. The chain employs TRBV7-2 and TRBJ2-5; D uncertain. This CDR3 reads CASSLGSPQSQYF. For the CDR3, the DNA is TGTGCCAGCAGCTTAGGCAGTCCCCAGTCCCAGTACTTC.